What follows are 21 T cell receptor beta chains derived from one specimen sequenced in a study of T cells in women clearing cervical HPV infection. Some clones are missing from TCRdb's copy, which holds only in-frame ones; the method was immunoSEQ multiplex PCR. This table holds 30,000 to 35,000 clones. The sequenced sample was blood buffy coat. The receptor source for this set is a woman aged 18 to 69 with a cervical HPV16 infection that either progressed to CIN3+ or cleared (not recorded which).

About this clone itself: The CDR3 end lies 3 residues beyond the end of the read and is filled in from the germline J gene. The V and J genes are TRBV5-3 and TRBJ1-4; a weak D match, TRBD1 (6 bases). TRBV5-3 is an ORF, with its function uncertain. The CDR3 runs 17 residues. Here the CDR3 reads CARSSPLQGTGANVLFF. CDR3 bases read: TGTGCCAGAAGCTCTCCCCTACAGGGAACTGGGGCCAACGTA.

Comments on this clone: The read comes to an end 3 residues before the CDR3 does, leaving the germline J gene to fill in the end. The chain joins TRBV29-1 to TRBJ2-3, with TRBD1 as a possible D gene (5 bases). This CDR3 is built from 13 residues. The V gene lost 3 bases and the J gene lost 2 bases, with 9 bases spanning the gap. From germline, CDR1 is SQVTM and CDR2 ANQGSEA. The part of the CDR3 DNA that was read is TGCAGCGTTGACGAAGGACACACAGATACG. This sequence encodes CSVDEGHTDT. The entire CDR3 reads CSVDEGHTDTQYF.

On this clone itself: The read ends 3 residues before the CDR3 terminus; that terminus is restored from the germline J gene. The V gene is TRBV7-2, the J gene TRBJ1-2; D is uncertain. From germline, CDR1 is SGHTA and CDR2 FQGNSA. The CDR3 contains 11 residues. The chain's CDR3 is CASSLTTGYTF. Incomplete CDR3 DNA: TGTGCCAGCAGCTTAACTACGGGC.

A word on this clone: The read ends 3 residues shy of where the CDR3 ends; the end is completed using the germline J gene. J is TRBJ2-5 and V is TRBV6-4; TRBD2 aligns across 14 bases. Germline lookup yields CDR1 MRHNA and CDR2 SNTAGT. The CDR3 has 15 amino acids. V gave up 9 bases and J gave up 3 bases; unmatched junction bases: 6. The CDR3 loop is CARRLAGGKKETQYF. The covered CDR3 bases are TGTGCCAGGAGACTAGCGGGAGGGAAGAAAGAGACC.

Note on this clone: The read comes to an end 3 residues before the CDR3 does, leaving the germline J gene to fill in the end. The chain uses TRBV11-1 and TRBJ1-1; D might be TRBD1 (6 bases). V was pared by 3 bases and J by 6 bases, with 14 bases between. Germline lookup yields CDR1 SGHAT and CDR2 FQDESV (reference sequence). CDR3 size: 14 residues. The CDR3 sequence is CASSLTTGSPEAFF. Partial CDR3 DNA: TGTGCCAGCAGCTTGACCACAGGGTCCCCTGAA.

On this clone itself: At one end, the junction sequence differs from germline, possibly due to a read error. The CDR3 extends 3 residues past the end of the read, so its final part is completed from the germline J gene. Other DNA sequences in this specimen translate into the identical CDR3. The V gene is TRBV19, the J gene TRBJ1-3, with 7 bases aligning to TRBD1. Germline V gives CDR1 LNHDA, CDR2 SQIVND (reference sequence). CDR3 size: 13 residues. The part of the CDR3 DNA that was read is TGTGCCAGTAGTATACGGACAGGAAACACG. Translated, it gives CASSIRTGNT. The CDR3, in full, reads CASSIRTGNTIYF.

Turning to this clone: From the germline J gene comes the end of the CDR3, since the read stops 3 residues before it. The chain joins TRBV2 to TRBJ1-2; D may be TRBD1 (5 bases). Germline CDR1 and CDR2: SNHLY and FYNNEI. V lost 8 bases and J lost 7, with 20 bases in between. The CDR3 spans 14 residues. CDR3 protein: CASSTGLELGGYTF. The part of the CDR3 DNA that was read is TGTGCCAGCTCCACAGGATTAGAACTCGGTGGC.

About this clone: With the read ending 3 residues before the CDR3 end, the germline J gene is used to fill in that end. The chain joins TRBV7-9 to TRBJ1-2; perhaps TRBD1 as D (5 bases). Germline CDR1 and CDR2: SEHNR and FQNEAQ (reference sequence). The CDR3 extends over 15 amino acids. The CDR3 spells CASSLAWRGVNDYTF. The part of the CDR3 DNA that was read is TGTGCCAGCAGCTTAGCGTGGCGGGGGGTTAATGAC. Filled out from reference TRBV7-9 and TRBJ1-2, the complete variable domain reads DTGVSQNPRHKITKRGQNVTFRCDPISEHNRLYWYRQTLGQGPEFLTYFQNEAQLEKSRLLSDRFSAERPKGSFSTLEIQRTEQGDSAMYLCASSLAWRGVNDYTFGSGTRLTVV.

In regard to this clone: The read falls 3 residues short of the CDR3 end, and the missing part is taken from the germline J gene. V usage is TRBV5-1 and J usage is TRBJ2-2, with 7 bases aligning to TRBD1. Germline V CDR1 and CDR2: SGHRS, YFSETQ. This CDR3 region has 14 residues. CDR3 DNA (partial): TGCGCCAGCAGCTCGGGACAGAAAAATGAAAAG. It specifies CASSSGQKNEK. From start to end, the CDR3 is CASSSGQKNEKLFF. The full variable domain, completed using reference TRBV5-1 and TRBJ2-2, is KAGVTQTPRYLIKTRGQQVTLSCSPISGHRSVSWYQQTPGQGLQFLFEYFSETQRNKGNFPGRFSGRQFSNSRSEMNVSTLELGDSALYLCASSSGQKNEKLFFGEGSRLTVL.

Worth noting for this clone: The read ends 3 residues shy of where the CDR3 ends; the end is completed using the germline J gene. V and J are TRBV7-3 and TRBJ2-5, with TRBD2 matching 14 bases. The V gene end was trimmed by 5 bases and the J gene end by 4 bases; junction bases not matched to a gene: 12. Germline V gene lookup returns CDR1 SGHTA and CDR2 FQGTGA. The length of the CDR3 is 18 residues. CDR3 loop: CASSPGLAGGKFRETQYF. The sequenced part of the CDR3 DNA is TGTGCCAGCAGCCCTGGACTAGCGGGGGGCAAGTTTCGAGAGACC. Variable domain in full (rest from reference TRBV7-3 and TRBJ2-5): GAGVSQTPSNKVTEKGKYVELRCDPISGHTALYWYRQSLGQGPEFLIYFQGTGAADDSGLPNDRFFAVRPEGSVSTLKIQRTERGDSAVYLCASSPGLAGGKFRETQYFGPGTRLLVL.

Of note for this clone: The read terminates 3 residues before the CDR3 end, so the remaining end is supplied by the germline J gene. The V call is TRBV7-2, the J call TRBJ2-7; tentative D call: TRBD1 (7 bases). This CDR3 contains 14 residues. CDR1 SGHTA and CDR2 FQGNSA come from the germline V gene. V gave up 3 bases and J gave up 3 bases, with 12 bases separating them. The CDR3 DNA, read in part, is TGTGCCAGCAGCTTGGGGCAGGGGGGCTACGAG. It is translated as CASSLGQGGYE. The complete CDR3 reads CASSLGQGGYEQYF. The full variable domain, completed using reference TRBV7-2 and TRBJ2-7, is GAGVSQSPSNKVTEKGKDVELRCDPISGHTALYWYRQSLGQGLEFLIYFQGNSAPDKSGLPSDRFSAERTGGSVSTLTIQRTQQEDSAVYLCASSLGQGGYEQYFGPGTRLTVT.

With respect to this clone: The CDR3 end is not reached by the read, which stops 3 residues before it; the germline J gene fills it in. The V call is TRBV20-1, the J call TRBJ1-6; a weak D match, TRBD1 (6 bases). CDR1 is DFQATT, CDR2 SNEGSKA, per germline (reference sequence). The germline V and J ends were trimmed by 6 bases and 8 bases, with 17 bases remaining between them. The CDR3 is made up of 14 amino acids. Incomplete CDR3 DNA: TGCAGTGCCAAGGACAGAATGGGGGATTCACCC. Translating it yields CSAKDRMGDSP. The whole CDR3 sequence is CSAKDRMGDSPLHF.

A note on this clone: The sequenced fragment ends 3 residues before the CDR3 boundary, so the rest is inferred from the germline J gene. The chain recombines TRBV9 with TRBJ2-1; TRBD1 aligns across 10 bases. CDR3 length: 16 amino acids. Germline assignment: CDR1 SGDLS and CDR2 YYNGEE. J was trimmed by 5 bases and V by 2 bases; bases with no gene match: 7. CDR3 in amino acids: CASSVHGTGDNNEQFF. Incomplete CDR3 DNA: TGTGCCAGCAGCGTTCACGGGACAGGGGACAACAATGAG. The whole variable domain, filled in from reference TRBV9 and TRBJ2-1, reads DSGVTQTPKHLITATGQRVTLRCSPRSGDLSVYWYQQSLDQGLQFLIQYYNGEERAKGNILERFSAQQFPDLHSELNLSSLELGDSALYFCASSVHGTGDNNEQFFGPGTRLTVL.

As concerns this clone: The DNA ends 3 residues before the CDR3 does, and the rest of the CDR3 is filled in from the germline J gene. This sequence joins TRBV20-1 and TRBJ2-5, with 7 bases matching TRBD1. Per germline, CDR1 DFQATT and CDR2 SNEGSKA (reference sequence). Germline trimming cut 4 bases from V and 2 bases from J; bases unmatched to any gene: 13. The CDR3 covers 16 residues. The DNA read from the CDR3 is TGCAGTGCTACCGGAAGCCGGGACAGAGATCAAGAGACC. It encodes CSATGSRDRDQET. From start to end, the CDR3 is CSATGSRDRDQETQYF.

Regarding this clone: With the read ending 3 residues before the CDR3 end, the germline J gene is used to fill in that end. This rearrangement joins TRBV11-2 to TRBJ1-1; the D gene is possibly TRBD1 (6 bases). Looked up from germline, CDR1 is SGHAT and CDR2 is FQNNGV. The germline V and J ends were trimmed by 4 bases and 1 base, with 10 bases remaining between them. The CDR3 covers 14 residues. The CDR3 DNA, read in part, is TGTGCCAGCAGCTACGGGGGGGCGAACACTGAA. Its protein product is CASSYGGANTE. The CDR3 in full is CASSYGGANTEAFF.

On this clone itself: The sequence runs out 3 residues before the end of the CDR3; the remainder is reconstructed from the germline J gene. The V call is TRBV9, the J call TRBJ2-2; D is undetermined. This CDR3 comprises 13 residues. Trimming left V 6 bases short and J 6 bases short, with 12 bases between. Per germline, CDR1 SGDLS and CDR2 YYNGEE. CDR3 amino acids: CASTLDLSGELFF. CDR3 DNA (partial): TGTGCCAGCACCCTAGACCTCTCCGGGGAG.

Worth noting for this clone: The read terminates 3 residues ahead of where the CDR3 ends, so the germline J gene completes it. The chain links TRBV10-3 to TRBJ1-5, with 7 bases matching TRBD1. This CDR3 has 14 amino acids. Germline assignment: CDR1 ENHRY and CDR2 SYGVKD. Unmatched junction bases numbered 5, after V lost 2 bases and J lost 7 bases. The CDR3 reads CAISEGQAGQPQHF. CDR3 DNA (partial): TGTGCCATCAGTGAGGGACAGGCCGGCCAGCCC.

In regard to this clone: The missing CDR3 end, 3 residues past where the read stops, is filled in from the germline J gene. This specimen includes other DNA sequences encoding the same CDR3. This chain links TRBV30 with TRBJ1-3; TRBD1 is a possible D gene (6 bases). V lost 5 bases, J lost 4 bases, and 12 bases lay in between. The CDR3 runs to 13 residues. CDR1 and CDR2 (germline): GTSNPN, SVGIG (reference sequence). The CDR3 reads CAWQGSGGNTIYF. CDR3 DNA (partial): TGTGCCTGGCAGGGGTCGGGAGGAAACACC.

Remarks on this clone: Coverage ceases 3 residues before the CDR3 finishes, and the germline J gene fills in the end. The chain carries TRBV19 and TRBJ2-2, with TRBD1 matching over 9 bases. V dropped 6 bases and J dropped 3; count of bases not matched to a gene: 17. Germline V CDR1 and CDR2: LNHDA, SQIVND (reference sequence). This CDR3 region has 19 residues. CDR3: CASSPLAGDRANDTGELFF. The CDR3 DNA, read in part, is TGTGCCAGTAGCCCTTTGGCGGGGGACAGGGCGAACGACACCGGGGAG.

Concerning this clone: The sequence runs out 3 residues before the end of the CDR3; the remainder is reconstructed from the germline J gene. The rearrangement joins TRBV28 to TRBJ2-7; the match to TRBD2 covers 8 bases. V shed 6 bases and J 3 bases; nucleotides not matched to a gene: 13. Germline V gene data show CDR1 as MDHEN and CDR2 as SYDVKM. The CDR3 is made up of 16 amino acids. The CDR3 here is CASSSRPGRGGYEQYF. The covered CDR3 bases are TGTGCCAGCAGCTCACGGCCCGGGAGGGGTGGCTACGAG. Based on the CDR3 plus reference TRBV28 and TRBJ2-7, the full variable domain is DVKVTQSSRYLVKRTGEKVFLECVQDMDHENMFWYRQDPGLGLRLIYFSYDVKMKEKGDIPEGYSVSREKKERFSLILESASTNQTSMYLCASSSRPGRGGYEQYFGPGTRLTVT.

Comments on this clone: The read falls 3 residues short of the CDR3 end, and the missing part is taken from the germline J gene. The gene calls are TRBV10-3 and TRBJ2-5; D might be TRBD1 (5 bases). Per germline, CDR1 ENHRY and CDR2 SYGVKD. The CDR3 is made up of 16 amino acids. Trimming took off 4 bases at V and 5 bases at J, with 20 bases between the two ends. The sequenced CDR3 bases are TGTGCCATCAGTGTGGGCAGGGCTACTTCGGACGAGACC. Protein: CAISVGRATSDET. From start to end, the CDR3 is CAISVGRATSDETQYF.